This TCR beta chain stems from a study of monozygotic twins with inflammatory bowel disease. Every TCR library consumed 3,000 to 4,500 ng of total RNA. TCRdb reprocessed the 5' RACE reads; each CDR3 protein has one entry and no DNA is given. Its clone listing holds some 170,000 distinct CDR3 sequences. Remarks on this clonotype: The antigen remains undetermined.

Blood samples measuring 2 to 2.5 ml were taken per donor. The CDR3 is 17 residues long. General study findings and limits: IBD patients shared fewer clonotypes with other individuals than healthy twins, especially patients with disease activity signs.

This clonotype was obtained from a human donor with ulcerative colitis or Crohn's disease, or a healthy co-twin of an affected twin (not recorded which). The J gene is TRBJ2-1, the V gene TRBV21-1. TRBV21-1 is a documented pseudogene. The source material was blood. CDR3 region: CASSKGLVESSYNEQFF.